Below are 19 T cell receptor beta chains sequenced from a single sample in a study of identical twins (dated by TCRdb to the mid-2010s). Library construction relied on 5' RACE. These reads were obtained on an Illumina HiSeq 2000. TCRdb reprocessing: public reads trimmed at Q25 with fastp, clones called with MiXCR, in-frame beta chains kept. Under each unique CDR3 protein, matching rows form one entry showing the most common genes and DNA. Recorded for this sample are 550,000 to 700,000 distinct CDR3 sequences; 21% of them occurred a single time. The ten most abundant clones make up roughly 4% of the sample. These data also featured in a second study, about T cells expressing NK-cell markers.

The sequenced material came from PBMCs. The source of these receptors is a woman aged 18-29 years in good health.

This chain links TRBV9 with TRBJ2-1; tentatively, D is TRBD2 (6 bases). This CDR3 spans 16 amino acids. Germline V lookup: CDR1 SGDLS, CDR2 YYNGEE. Trimming removed 4 bases at V and 0 bases at J, with 14 bases between. The CDR3: CASSYTSMSSYNEQFF. The CDR3 region has the DNA TGTGCCAGCAGCTATACTAGCATGAGCTCCTACAATGAGCAGTTCTTC.

Concerning this clonotype: The junction departs from the called germline gene at one end, perhaps through a read error. The chain joins TRBV20-1 to TRBJ2-1; 9 nucleotides agree with TRBD2. The CDR3 runs 13 residues. Germline assignment: CDR1 DFQATT and CDR2 SNEGSKA (reference sequence). CDR3 sequence reads: CSARGTSANEQSF. In DNA form, the CDR3 reads TGCAGTGCTAGAGGGACTAGCGCGAATGAGCAGTCCTTC.

This clonotype was observed many times. The gene calls are TRBV20-1 and TRBJ1-2; possible D gene TRBD1, 6 bases. CDR3 length: 13 amino acids. Between the trimmed V and J ends, which lost 6 bases and 3 bases, there was a span of 14 bases. Germline CDR1 reads DFQATT; CDR2 reads SNEGSKA (reference sequence). The CDR3 coding sequence is TGCAGTGCCGATCAGGGGACCGACTATGGCTACACCTTC. Its translation is CSADQGTDYGYTF.

This clonotype was recorded a few times. The rearrangement uses TRBV20-1 and TRBJ1-1; D uncertain. The germline V gene has CDR1 DFQATT and CDR2 SNEGSKA (reference sequence). Trimming took 3 bases from V and 1 from J, leaving 12 bases between them. CDR3 length: 14 amino acids. The CDR3 DNA reads as TGCAGTGCTAGCGGGTGGGGAGGGAACACTGAAGCTTTCTTT. Protein sequence: CSASGWGGNTEAFF.

This clonotype was seen more than once but under ten times. The chain uses TRBV5-6 and TRBJ2-7; D is perhaps TRBD1 (6 bases). Germline lookup yields CDR1 SGHDT and CDR2 YYEEEE. V was shortened by 2 bases and J by 3 bases, with 12 bases between the two germline ends. This CDR3 contains 14 residues. CDR3 nucleotides: TGTGCCAGCAGCTTCGGGACACAACTCTACGAGCAGTACTTC. It codes for CASSFGTQLYEQYF. Full variable domain (rest looked up from reference TRBV5-6 and TRBJ2-7): DAGVTQSPTHLIKTRGQQVTLRCSPKSGHDTVSWYQQALGQGPQFIFQYYEEEERQRGNFPDRFSGHQFPNYSSELNVNALLLGDSALYLCASSFGTQLYEQYFGPGTRLTVT.

CDR3 loop: CASRGRDRGHSDGYTF. DNA of the CDR3: TGTGCCAGCAGGGGACGGGACAGGGGGCATAGTGATGGCTACACCTTC. The V call is TRBV12-3 or TRBV12-4, the J call TRBJ1-2; 12 bases agree with TRBD1. The CDR3 contains 16 residues. J gave up 6 bases and V 6 bases, and 11 bases lay outside the gene matches.

This clonotype has ten or more counts. The CDR3 sequence: CSARTYNEQFF. CDR3 nucleotide sequence: TGCAGTGCTAGGACCTACAATGAGCAGTTCTTC. The genes are TRBV20-1 and TRBJ2-1, with no clear D. Germline V gene lookup returns CDR1 DFQATT and CDR2 SNEGSKA (reference sequence). There are 11 residues in the CDR3. Trimming cost V 3 bases and J 2 bases, with 2 bases left between them.

The chain has TRBV15 and TRBJ2-3, with D uncertain. Trimming took 5 bases from V and 4 from J, leaving 22 bases between them. Germline-derived CDR1 and CDR2 are LNHNV and YYDKDF (reference sequence). The CDR3 covers 17 residues. In DNA form, the CDR3 reads TGTGCCACCAGCGGCGGTACCCAAGTAGCTGGGGCAGATACGCAGTATTTT. Its protein is CATSGGTQVAGADTQYF. Using reference TRBV15 and TRBJ2-3 for the parts outside the CDR3, the full variable domain is DAMVIQNPRYQVTQFGKPVTLSCSQTLNHNVMYWYQQKSSQAPKLLFHYYDKDFNNEADTPDNFQSRRPNTSFCFLDIRSPGLGDTAMYLCATSGGTQVAGADTQYFGPGTRLTVL.

J is TRBJ2-1 and V is TRBV5-1; 7 nucleotides match TRBD1. This CDR3 is 14 amino acids long. CDR1 is SGHRS and CDR2 is YFSETQ in the germline V gene. The V gene end was trimmed by 4 bases and the J gene end by 7 bases; junction bases not matched to a gene: 8. The CDR3 DNA follows: TGCGCCAGCAGCGGTTCGACAGGGTTGAATGAGCAGTTCTTC. As protein: CASSGSTGLNEQFF.

This clonotype showed up many times. This chain links TRBV20-1 with TRBJ1-1; 8 nucleotides match TRBD1. J was trimmed by 7 bases and V by 5 bases; bases with no gene match: 9. The CDR3 length is 13 residues. The germline CDR1 and CDR2 sequences are DFQATT and SNEGSKA (reference sequence). DNA for the CDR3: TGCAGTGCTGGACAGGGTACACGCGTTGAAGCTTTCTTT. It yields the protein CSAGQGTRVEAFF.

The rearrangement links TRBV12-3 or TRBV12-4 to TRBJ2-7; D tentatively reads TRBD1 or TRBD2 (5 bases each). This CDR3 is 15 amino acids long. The V end lost 4 bases, the J end lost 7 bases, and 20 bases lay between the germline ends. The CDR3 protein is CASSSRDHTAGEQYF. In DNA, the CDR3 is TGTGCCAGCAGTTCCAGGGACCACACAGCAGGGGAGCAGTACTTC.

The chain joins TRBV4-2 to TRBJ2-5; TRBD2 agrees at 10 bases. With V trimmed by 0 bases and J by 2 bases, 6 bases remained unmatched. This CDR3 comprises 17 residues. Germline V gene sequence: CDR1 LGHNA, CDR2 YNFKEQ. The CDR3 protein is CASSQDLAGDTQETQYF. CDR3 DNA sequence: TGTGCCAGCAGCCAAGACCTAGCGGGGGACACACAAGAGACCCAGTACTTC.

The rearrangement joins TRBV5-1 to TRBJ2-5; 15 positions match TRBD2. Germline-derived CDR1 and CDR2 are SGHRS and YFSETQ. Trimming at V came to 2 bases and at J to 4 bases, leaving 6 bases not matched to a gene. The CDR3 spans 17 residues. CDR3 region: CASSFTPGLAGGETQYF. The CDR3 coding sequence is TGCGCCAGCAGCTTTACGCCGGGACTAGCGGGAGGAGAGACCCAGTACTTC.

This clonotype occurred a few times. This sequence joins TRBV12-3 or TRBV12-4 and TRBJ2-3, with D possibly being TRBD2 (6 bases). Trimming took off 8 bases at V and 7 bases at J, with 19 bases between the two ends. The CDR3 loop spans 14 amino acids. The CDR3 DNA follows: TGTGCCAGCTCACGGGGGTATATTAGAAATACGCAGTATTTT. The encoded protein is CASSRGYIRNTQYF.

This chain joins TRBV6-1 and TRBJ1-1, with a tentative D call TRBD1 (5 bases). Germline values: CDR1 MNHNS, CDR2 SASEGT. The V gene lost 4 bases and the J gene lost 3 bases, with 12 bases spanning the gap. The length of the CDR3 is 14 residues. The CDR3 region has the DNA TGTGCCAGCAGTGCCCCGGGGCCCCACACTGAAGCTTTCTTT. This gives the protein CASSAPGPHTEAFF.

The chain has TRBV4-2 and TRBJ2-1; D remains ambiguous. Trimming removed 1 base from V and 1 base from J, with 8 bases in between. The CDR3 loop spans 15 amino acids. The germline CDR1 and CDR2 sequences are LGHNA and YNFKEQ. The CDR3 protein is CASSQAGVSYNEQFF. The CDR3 nucleotides read TGTGCCAGCAGCCAAGCCGGAGTTTCCTACAATGAGCAGTTCTTC.

In its sample, this clonotype was seen a few times. The rearrangement joins TRBV5-1 to TRBJ1-6; D perhaps matches TRBD1 (6 bases). CDR1 and CDR2 from the germline V gene are SGHRS and YFSETQ. Trimming left V 4 bases short and J 8 bases short, with 10 bases between. The CDR3 loop spans 13 amino acids. The CDR3 DNA follows: TGCGCCAGCAGCATCCGACAGGATTCACCCCTCCACTTT. This encodes CASSIRQDSPLHF.

This chain links TRBV7-2 with TRBJ2-1; D is undetermined. V shed 2 bases and J shed 2 bases, with 10 bases lying between them. Germline lookup yields CDR1 SGHTA and CDR2 FQGNSA. CDR3 size: 15 residues. CDR3 nucleotides: TGTGCCAGCAGCTTACAACTTGGGACCTACAATGAGCAGTTCTTC. Translation gives CASSLQLGTYNEQFF.

This clonotype was counted at least ten times. The chain joins TRBV5-1 to TRBJ2-5; 7 positions match TRBD2. This CDR3 is built from 16 residues. Germline V gene lookup returns CDR1 SGHRS and CDR2 YFSETQ. The ends lost 4 bases at V and 5 bases at J; junction bases unmatched: 14. DNA for the CDR3: TGCGCCAGCAGCCCCCGGGACTACTCGGTTGAGGAGACCCAGTACTTC. Its protein is CASSPRDYSVEETQYF.